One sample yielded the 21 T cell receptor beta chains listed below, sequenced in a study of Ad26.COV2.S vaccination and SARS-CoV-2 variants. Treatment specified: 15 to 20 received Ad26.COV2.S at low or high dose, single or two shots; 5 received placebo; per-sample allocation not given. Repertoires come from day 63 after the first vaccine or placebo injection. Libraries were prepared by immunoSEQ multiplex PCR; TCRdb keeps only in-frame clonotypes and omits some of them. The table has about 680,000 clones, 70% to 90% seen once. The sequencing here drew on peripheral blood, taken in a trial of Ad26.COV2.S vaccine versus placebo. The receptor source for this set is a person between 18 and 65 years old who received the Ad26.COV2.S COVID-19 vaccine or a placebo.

The CDR3, as DNA: TGTGCCAGCAGCGTAGGTCCAGGGGGCCCGAACACTGAAGCTTTCTTT. Encoded protein: CASSVGPGGPNTEAFF. The chain carries TRBV9 and TRBJ1-1, with TRBD1 identical over 8 bases. Unmatched junction bases numbered 5, after V lost 0 bases and J lost 1 base. This CDR3 has 16 amino acids. Germline V gene lookup returns CDR1 SGDLS and CDR2 YYNGEE.

The CDR3, as DNA: TGCGCCAGCAGCTTGCAGGGTAACTACGAGCAGTACTTC. This encodes CASSLQGNYEQYF. The J gene is TRBJ2-7, the V gene TRBV5-1, with D possibly TRBD1 on 5 matching bases. CDR3 length: 13 amino acids. The ends were cut back, 1 base at V and 3 bases at J, with 8 bases in the middle. CDR1 is SGHRS and CDR2 is YFSETQ in the germline V gene.

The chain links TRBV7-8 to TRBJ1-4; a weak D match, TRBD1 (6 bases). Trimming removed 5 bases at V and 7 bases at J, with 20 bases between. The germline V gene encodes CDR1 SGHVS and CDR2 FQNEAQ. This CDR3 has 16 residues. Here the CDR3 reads CASSHPRGGGGEKLFF. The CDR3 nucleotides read TGTGCCAGCAGCCACCCTAGGGGGGGAGGGGGTGAAAAACTGTTTTTT. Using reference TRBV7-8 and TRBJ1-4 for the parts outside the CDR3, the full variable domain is GAGVSQSPRYKVAKRGQDVALRCDPISGHVSLFWYQQALGQGPEFLTYFQNEAQLDKSGLPSDRFFAERPEGSVSTLKIQRTQQEDSAVYLCASSHPRGGGGEKLFFGSGTQLSVL.

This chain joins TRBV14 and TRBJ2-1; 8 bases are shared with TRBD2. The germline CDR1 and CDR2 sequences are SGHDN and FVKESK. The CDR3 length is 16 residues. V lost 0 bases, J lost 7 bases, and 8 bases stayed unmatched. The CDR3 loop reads CASSQEFRGGLNEQFF. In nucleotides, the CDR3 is TGTGCCAGCAGCCAAGAATTTCGGGGGGGCCTTAATGAGCAGTTCTTC.

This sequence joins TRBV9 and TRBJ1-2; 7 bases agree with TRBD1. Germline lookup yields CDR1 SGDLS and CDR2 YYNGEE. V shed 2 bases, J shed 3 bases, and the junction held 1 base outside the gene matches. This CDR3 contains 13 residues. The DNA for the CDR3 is TGTGCCAGCAGCGTTCAGGGGGACTATGGCTACACCTTC. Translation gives CASSVQGDYGYTF.

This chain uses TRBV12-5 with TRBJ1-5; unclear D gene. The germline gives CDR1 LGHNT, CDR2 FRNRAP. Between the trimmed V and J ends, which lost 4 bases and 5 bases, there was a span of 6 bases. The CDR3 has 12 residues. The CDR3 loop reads CASGWADQPQHF. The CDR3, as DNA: TGTGCTAGTGGTTGGGCGGATCAGCCCCAGCATTTT.

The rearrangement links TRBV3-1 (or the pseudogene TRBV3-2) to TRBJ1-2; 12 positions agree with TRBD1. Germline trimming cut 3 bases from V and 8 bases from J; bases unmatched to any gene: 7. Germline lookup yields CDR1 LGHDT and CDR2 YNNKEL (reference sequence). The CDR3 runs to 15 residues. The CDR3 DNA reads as TGTGCCAGCAGCCACGAGGGACAGGGGGCGAGAGGCTACACCTTC. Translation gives CASSHEGQGARGYTF.

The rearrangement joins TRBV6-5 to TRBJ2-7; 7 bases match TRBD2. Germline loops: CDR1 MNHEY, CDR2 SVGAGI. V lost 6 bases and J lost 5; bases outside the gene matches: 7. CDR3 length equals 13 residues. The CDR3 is CASRAGQFHEQYF. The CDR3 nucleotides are TGTGCCAGCAGAGCGGGGCAGTTCCACGAGCAGTACTTC.

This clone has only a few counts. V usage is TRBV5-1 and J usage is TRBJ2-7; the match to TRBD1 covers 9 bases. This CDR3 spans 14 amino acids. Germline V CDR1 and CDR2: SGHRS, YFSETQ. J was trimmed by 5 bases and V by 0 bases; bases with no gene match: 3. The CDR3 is CASSLGDRDHEQYF. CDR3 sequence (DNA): TGCGCCAGCAGCTTGGGGGACAGGGACCACGAGCAGTACTTC.

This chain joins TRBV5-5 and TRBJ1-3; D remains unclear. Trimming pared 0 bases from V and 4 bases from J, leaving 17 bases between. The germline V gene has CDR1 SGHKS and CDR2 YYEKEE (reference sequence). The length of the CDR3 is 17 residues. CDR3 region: CASSLGPWVAAGNTIYF. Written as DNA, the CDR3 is TGTGCCAGCAGCTTGGGGCCCTGGGTGGCTGCGGGAAACACCATATATTTT.

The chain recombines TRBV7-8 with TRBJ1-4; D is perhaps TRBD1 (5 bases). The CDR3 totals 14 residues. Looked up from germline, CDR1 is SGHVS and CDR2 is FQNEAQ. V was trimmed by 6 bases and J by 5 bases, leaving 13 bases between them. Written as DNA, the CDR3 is TGTGCCAGCAGAGGCCGGGGGGGGAATGAAAAACTGTTTTTT. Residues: CASRGRGGNEKLFF.

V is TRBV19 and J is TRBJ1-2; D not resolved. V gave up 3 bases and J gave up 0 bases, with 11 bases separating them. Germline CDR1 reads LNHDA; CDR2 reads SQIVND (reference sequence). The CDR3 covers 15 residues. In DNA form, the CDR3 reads TGTGCCAGTAGTATCAAAACAGCCGCTAACTATGGCTACACCTTC. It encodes CASSIKTAANYGYTF.

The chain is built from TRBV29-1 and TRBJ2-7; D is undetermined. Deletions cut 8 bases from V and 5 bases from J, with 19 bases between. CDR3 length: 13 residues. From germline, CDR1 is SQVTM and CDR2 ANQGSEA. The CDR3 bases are TGCAGCCCCCTAAAGGAAAAGGGCGACGAGCAGTACTTC. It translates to CSPLKEKGDEQYF.

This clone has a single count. The CDR3 loop reads CASSFGLAGEVTDTQYF. Here the CDR3 DNA reads TGTGCCAGCAGCTTTGGACTAGCGGGGGAGGTTACAGATACGCAGTATTTT. The gene calls are TRBV5-6 and TRBJ2-3; 13 nucleotides line up with TRBD2. Losses at the gene ends were 2 bases for V and 3 bases for J; bases not matched to a gene: 6. The CDR3 covers 17 residues. CDR1 is SGHDT, CDR2 YYEEEE, per germline.

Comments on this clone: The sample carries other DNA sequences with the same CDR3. The CDR3 here is CSVDRGTDTQYF. In DNA form, the CDR3 reads TGCAGCGTTGATCGGGGCACAGATACGCAGTATTTT. The chain is built from TRBV29-1 and TRBJ2-3; D unresolved. This CDR3 is built from 12 residues. Germline V lookup: CDR1 SQVTM, CDR2 ANQGSEA. V was cut by 3 bases and J by 1 base, with 5 bases left in between.

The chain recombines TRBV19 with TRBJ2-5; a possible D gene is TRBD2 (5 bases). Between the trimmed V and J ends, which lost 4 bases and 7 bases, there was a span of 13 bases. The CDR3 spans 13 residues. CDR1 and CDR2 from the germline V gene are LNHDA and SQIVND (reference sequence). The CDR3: CASSSGPGGTQYF. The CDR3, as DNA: TGTGCCAGTAGTAGTGGACCTGGAGGGACCCAGTACTTC.

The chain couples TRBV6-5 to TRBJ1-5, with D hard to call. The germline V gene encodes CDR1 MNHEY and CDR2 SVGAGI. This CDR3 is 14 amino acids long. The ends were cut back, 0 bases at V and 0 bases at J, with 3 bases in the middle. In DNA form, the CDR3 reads TGTGCCAGCAGTTACTCTTTTAGCAATCAGCCCCAGCATTTT. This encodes CASSYSFSNQPQHF.

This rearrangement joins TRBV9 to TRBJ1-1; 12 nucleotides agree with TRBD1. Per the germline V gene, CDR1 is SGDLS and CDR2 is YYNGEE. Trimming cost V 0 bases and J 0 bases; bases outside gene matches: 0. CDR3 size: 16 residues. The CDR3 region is CASSVGDRGLNTEAFF. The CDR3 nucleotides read TGTGCCAGCAGCGTAGGGGACAGGGGGCTGAACACTGAAGCTTTCTTT.

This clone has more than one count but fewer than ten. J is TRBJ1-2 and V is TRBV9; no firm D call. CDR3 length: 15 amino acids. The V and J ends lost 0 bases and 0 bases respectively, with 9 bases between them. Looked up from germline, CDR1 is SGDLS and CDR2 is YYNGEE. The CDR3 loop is CASSVAMGSNYGYTF. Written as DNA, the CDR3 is TGTGCCAGCAGCGTAGCTATGGGGTCTAACTATGGCTACACCTTC.

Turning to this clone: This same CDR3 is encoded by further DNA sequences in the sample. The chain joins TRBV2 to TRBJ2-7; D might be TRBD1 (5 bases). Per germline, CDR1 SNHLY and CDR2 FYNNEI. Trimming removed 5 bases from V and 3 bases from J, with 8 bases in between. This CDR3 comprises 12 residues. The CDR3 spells CASSQQGYEQYF. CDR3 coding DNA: TGTGCCAGCAGTCAGCAGGGCTACGAGCAGTACTTC.

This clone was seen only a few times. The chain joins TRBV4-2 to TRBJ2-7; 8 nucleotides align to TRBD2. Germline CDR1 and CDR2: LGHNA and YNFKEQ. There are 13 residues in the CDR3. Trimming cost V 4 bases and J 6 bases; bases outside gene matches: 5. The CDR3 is CASSLWLAGEQYF. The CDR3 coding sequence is TGTGCCAGCAGCCTTTGGCTAGCGGGCGAGCAGTACTTC.